This TCR beta chain is drawn from a study of blood T cell repertoires in COVID-19. About the research overall: Whether acute or convalescent, the COVID-19 samples came from the United States, Italy and Spain. T cells, B-cell-depleted T cells, or PBMCs supplied cDNA or gDNA.

This clone has only a few counts. In the original workflow: Amplified reference gene primers provided the basis for estimating nucleated cell counts. The data were produced by immunoSEQ multiplex PCR, yet TCRdb's version contains in-frame clones alone and is incomplete. V and J calls plus clone size are reproduced from that table; the DNA served to infer D and trimming. The sample lists a few hundred thousand clones, approximately 86% seen once, with approximately 9.8% in the top ten. The CDR3 contains 14 residues. The germline V gene encodes CDR1 MNHEY and CDR2 SVGAGI. V lost 0 bases to trimming and J lost 11 bases, with 16 bases between them.

The TCR originated in a middle-aged man who had recovered from COVID-19. The gene calls are TRBV6-5 and TRBJ1-1; D is perhaps TRBD1 (6 bases). Sequencing used peripheral blood. This chain's CDR3 is CASSYSGGRTGAFF. For the CDR3, the DNA is TGTGCCAGCAGTTACTCAGGGGGACGTACGGGGGCTTTCTTT.